This passage covers 15 T cell receptor beta chains from one sample sequenced in a study of T cell changes during pregnancy in multiple sclerosis. TCRdb's table, derived via immunoSEQ multiplex PCR, lists solely in-frame clones and lacks some. Of approximately 130,000 clones listed, roughly 95% are singletons. Material: peripheral blood, obtained after pregnancy. Receptors were obtained from a female donor with multiple sclerosis, enrolled in a pregnancy study.

The chain joins TRBV6-5 to TRBJ2-3; D is perhaps TRBD2 (5 bases). This CDR3 spans 14 amino acids. Germline loops: CDR1 MNHEY, CDR2 SVGAGI. Deletions cut 5 bases from V and 1 base from J, with 10 bases between. The CDR3 DNA reads TGTGCCAGCAGTACGAGGCGGGGCACAGATACGCAGTATTTT. Translating gives CASSTRRGTDTQYF.

The chain joins TRBV7-3 to TRBJ2-1, with D maybe TRBD2 (6 bases). CDR3 length: 16 amino acids. Trimming took 0 bases from V and 4 from J, leaving 13 bases between them. The germline gives CDR1 SGHTA, CDR2 FQGTGA. CDR3 in amino acids: CASSLTKSGWYNEQFF. DNA for the CDR3: TGTGCCAGCAGCTTAACGAAGAGCGGGTGGTACAATGAGCAGTTCTTC.

This clone was seen just once. This chain links TRBV5-1 with TRBJ1-3, with a possible D match to TRBD1 (5 bases). Germline V CDR1 and CDR2: SGHRS, YFSETQ. Trimming pared 4 bases from V and 2 bases from J, leaving 10 bases between. This CDR3 has 14 amino acids. The CDR3 loop is CASSVDSAGNTIYF. DNA for the CDR3: TGCGCCAGCAGCGTTGACAGTGCTGGAAACACCATATATTTT.

This chain uses TRBV25-1 with TRBJ2-7; 13 bases map to TRBD2. From germline, CDR1 is MGHDK and CDR2 SYGVNS. V shed 3 bases, J shed 9 bases, and the junction held 11 bases outside the gene matches. The CDR3 is made up of 16 amino acids. The CDR3 DNA follows: TGTGCCAGCAGTGATTCGGCGGGGACTAGCGGGACTGGGCAGTACTTC. Its translation: CASSDSAGTSGTGQYF.

The V and J genes are TRBV11-1 and TRBJ1-1, with a possible D match to TRBD1 (6 bases). This CDR3 is 16 amino acids long. CDR1 is SGHAT, CDR2 FQDESV, per germline (reference sequence). V lost 5 bases and J 0 bases, leaving 16 bases between the germline ends. The CDR3 sequence: CASSGRGGGMNTEAFF. DNA of the CDR3: TGTGCCAGCAGCGGCCGGGGGGGCGGCATGAACACTGAAGCTTTCTTT.

The chain combines TRBV4-2 with TRBJ1-4, with D maybe TRBD1 (5 bases). Germline CDR1 LGHNA, CDR2 YNFKEQ. CDR3 length: 16 residues. The V gene lost 3 bases and the J gene lost 2 bases, with 13 bases spanning the gap. CDR3 region: CASSHGDRGTNEKLFF. CDR3 nucleotide sequence: TGTGCCAGCAGCCATGGGGACCGGGGGACTAATGAAAAACTGTTTTTT.

The chain is built from TRBV7-5 and TRBJ2-7; TRBD2 is the table's D call and was not checked against the DNA. TRBV7-5 constitutes a pseudogene. The CDR3 extends over 17 amino acids. CDR3 coding DNA: TGTGCCAGAAGCCATAGGACTAGCGGGAGCATATCCTACGAGCAGTACTTC. Its protein is CARSHRTSGSISYEQYF.

J is TRBJ1-3 and V is TRBV4-1; D call uncertain. This CDR3 has 15 amino acids. Trimming removed 1 base at V and 0 bases at J, with 7 bases between. Germline loops: CDR1 MGHRA, CDR2 YSYEKL. CDR3 nucleotides: TGCGCCAGCAGCCAAGTTTCAGTCTCTGGAAACACCATATATTTT. Its protein is CASSQVSVSGNTIYF.

The rearrangement uses TRBV5-1 and TRBJ2-2, with 9 bases fitting TRBD1. The CDR3 totals 14 residues. Losses at the gene ends were 5 bases for V and 5 bases for J; bases not matched to a gene: 4. Germline V gives CDR1 SGHRS, CDR2 YFSETQ. The DNA for the CDR3 is TGCGCCAGCAGACGGACAGGGGAAACCGGGGAGCTGTTTTTT. Amino acid sequence: CASRRTGETGELFF.

This clone was observed once. The J gene is TRBJ2-3, the V gene TRBV6-1, with D tentatively TRBD2 (5 bases). The CDR3 contains 15 residues. Trimming stripped 7 bases from V and 2 bases from J, with 16 bases between. Germline V gene lookup returns CDR1 MNHNS and CDR2 SASEGT. The CDR3 DNA follows: TGTGCCAGCAAAATTGAGATGAGGGACACAGATACGCAGTATTTT. Protein product: CASKIEMRDTDTQYF.

The chain's CDR3 is CASSVTGTTSYEQYF. The CDR3 DNA sequence: TGTGCCAGCAGCGTTACCGGGACTACCTCCTACGAGCAGTACTTC. The genes are TRBV7-3 and TRBJ2-7, with 7 bases aligning to TRBD2. This CDR3 is built from 15 residues. The V gene's germline CDR1 is SGHTA and CDR2 FQGTGA. With 5 bases clipped from V and 0 bases from J, the junction kept 7 bases outside the gene matches. The whole variable domain, remainder taken from reference TRBV7-3 and TRBJ2-7, is GAGVSQTPSNKVTEKGKYVELRCDPISGHTALYWYRQSLGQGPEFLIYFQGTGAADDSGLPNDRFFAVRPEGSVSTLKIQRTERGDSAVYLCASSVTGTTSYEQYFGPGTRLTVT.

This chain links TRBV29-1 with TRBJ2-6, with unresolved D. V shed 3 bases and J shed 4 bases, with 4 bases lying between them. There are 12 residues in the CDR3. CDR1 is SQVTM and CDR2 is ANQGSEA in the germline V gene. CDR3 region: CSVDLGANVLTF. The DNA of the CDR3 is TGCAGCGTTGACCTGGGGGCCAACGTCCTGACTTTC.

The chain uses TRBV5-8 and TRBJ1-5; D might be TRBD1 (6 bases). With 4 bases removed from V and 4 bases from J, the gap between germline ends came to 12 bases. Germline V gene sequence: CDR1 SGHTS, CDR2 YDEGEE. The CDR3 has 14 residues. CDR3 loop: CASSTDRANQPQHF. CDR3 coding DNA: TGTGCCAGCAGCACGGACAGAGCTAATCAGCCCCAGCATTTT.

This clone was counted a single time. Other DNA sequences in this sample translate to the same CDR3. This sequence joins TRBV9 and TRBJ2-7, with a possible D match to TRBD2 (6 bases). Trimming left V 0 bases short and J 5 bases short, with 9 bases between. The CDR3 has 13 amino acids. Germline CDR1 is SGDLS and CDR2 is YYNGEE. This CDR3 reads CASSVAGADEQYF. In nucleotides, the CDR3 is TGTGCCAGCAGCGTAGCGGGAGCGGACGAGCAGTACTTC.

The chain has TRBV5-6 and TRBJ1-1; no clear D gene. CDR1 is SGHDT and CDR2 is YYEEEE in the germline V gene. This CDR3 contains 13 residues. With 4 bases removed from V and 2 bases from J, the gap between germline ends came to 9 bases. CDR3 bases: TGTGCCAGCAGCCTTGGAGGAAACACTGAAGCTTTCTTT. This sequence encodes CASSLGGNTEAFF.